The 28 T cell receptor beta chains listed next were all sequenced from one sample in a study of technical replicates of blood from a handful of donors (dated by TCRdb to 2016 to 2017). Library generation was performed with the immunoSEQ multiplex PCR assay. In its TCRdb copy, this immuneACCESS table keeps in-frame sequences only and misses some clones. Where compared with another copy, unresolved V genes explain less than half of these, and the others have no known cause. This sample is represented by about 98,000 clones; approximately 96% of them were singletons. The ten largest clones capture approximately 0.23% of the sample. The sequencing input was T cells isolated from PBMCs. All receptors come from a human donor in good health.

CDR3 coding DNA: TGTGCCAGCAGCTATACAGGGGCGGTGACAGATACGCAGTATTTT. Protein: CASSYTGAVTDTQYF. V usage is TRBV5-4 and J usage is TRBJ2-3, with 7 nucleotides matching TRBD1. The CDR3 runs to 15 residues. Germline trimming cut 3 bases from V and 3 bases from J; bases unmatched to any gene: 7. Germline CDR1 SGHNT, CDR2 YYREEE (reference sequence). Variable domain in full (rest from reference TRBV5-4 and TRBJ2-3): ETGVTQSPTHLIKTRGQQVTLRCSSQSGHNTVSWYQQALGQGPQFIFQYYREEENGRGNFPPRFSGLQFPNYSSELNVNALELDDSALYLCASSYTGAVTDTQYFGPGTRLTVL.

This chain links TRBV9 with TRBJ2-1; 14 bases map to TRBD2. The V segment lost 3 bases and the J segment 7 bases; nucleotides outside the gene matches: 6. Germline loops: CDR1 SGDLS, CDR2 YYNGEE. The CDR3 totals 16 residues. For the CDR3, the DNA is TGTGCCAGCAGCGCCCTGACTAGCGGGAGGGAAAATGAGCAGTTCTTC. Protein product: CASSALTSGRENEQFF.

The V and J genes are TRBV4-2 and TRBJ2-3; unclear D gene. The V gene lost 5 bases and the J gene lost 2 bases, with 5 bases spanning the gap. CDR3 size: 12 residues. CDR1 LGHNA and CDR2 YNFKEQ come from the germline V gene. The CDR3 bases are TGTGCCAGCAGCGACTTCACAGATACGCAGTATTTT. The encoded protein is CASSDFTDTQYF.

In DNA form, the CDR3 reads TGCGCCAGCAGCGGAGGCCGGGACAGGGGGCTTGGTGAGCAGTTCTTC. It codes for CASSGGRDRGLGEQFF. This chain links TRBV5-1 with TRBJ2-1, with 12 bases fitting TRBD1. The V and J ends lost 4 bases and 9 bases, in that order; junction bases with no gene match: 11. This CDR3 spans 16 amino acids. Germline-derived CDR1 and CDR2 are SGHRS and YFSETQ.

In this sample, this clone turned up once. The chain is built from TRBV10-3 and TRBJ2-7; TRBD2 aligns across 10 bases. CDR3 length equals 17 residues. V was clipped by 4 bases and J by 0 bases; unmatched bases: 9. Germline V gives CDR1 ENHRY, CDR2 SYGVKD. The CDR3 nucleotides read TGTGCCATCAGTGGGAGAGTAGCGGGGGGTCTCTCCTACGAGCAGTACTTC. Translated: CAISGRVAGGLSYEQYF.

The chain links TRBV11-3 to TRBJ1-5; a possible D gene is TRBD1 (6 bases). The V end was cut by 1 base, the J end by 0 bases, with 13 bases between. Germline V gene sequence: CDR1 SGHNT, CDR2 YENEEA. CDR3 length: 17 amino acids. CDR3 region: CASSLAGGSGSNQPQHF. In DNA form, the CDR3 reads TGTGCCAGCAGCTTAGCGGGGGGCAGCGGTAGCAATCAGCCCCAGCATTTT. The whole variable domain, filled in from reference TRBV11-3 and TRBJ1-5, reads EAGVVQSPRYKIIEKKQPVAFWCNPISGHNTLYWYLQNLGQGPELLIRYENEEAVDDSQLPKDRFSAERLKGVDSTLKIQPAELGDSAVYLCASSLAGGSGSNQPQHFGDGTRLSIL.

The chain carries TRBV7-8 and TRBJ2-5; 10 nucleotides line up with TRBD2. Germline-derived CDR1 and CDR2 are SGHVS and FQNEAQ. The CDR3 has 17 residues. Trimming at V came to 2 bases and at J to 5 bases, leaving 11 bases not matched to a gene. CDR3 coding DNA: TGTGCCAGCAGCTTACCCAGCCAGGGACTAGCGAGTGAGACCCAGTACTTC. It codes for CASSLPSQGLASETQYF.

V and J are TRBV6-1 and TRBJ2-6; D is perhaps TRBD1 (6 bases). The germline V and J ends were trimmed by 4 bases and 4 bases, with 17 bases remaining between them. The CDR3 is 17 residues long. Germline CDR1 MNHNS, CDR2 SASEGT. This CDR3 is CASSVGAAGVGANVLTF. The DNA for the CDR3 is TGTGCCAGCAGTGTTGGGGCGGCAGGGGTCGGGGCCAACGTCCTGACTTTC.

V usage is TRBV5-1 and J usage is TRBJ2-1; D possibly corresponds to TRBD2 (7 bases). The CDR3 is made up of 15 amino acids. The V and J ends lost 4 bases and 8 bases respectively, with 19 bases between them. Germline V gene data show CDR1 as SGHRS and CDR2 as YFSETQ. Here the CDR3 reads CASSLPGGTYDEQFF. The CDR3 DNA reads as TGCGCCAGCAGCCTCCCGGGGGGCACGTACGATGAGCAGTTCTTC.

This clone has more than one count but fewer than ten. The chain combines TRBV20-1 with TRBJ1-1; possibly TRBD1 for D (5 bases). There are 11 residues in the CDR3. V was cut by 1 base and J by 12 bases, with 12 bases left in between. CDR1 DFQATT and CDR2 SNEGSKA come from the germline V gene (reference sequence). CDR3: CSARGQGRPFF. As DNA, the CDR3 is TGCAGTGCTAGAGGGCAGGGCCGGCCTTTCTTT.

The V gene is TRBV19, the J gene TRBJ1-5; D uncertain. Germline CDR1 is LNHDA and CDR2 is SQIVND (reference sequence). The CDR3 is 19 residues long. Between the trimmed V and J ends, which lost 7 bases and 0 bases, there was a span of 25 bases. The CDR3 DNA reads as TGTGCCAGTACCTCATACCGAGCCCTTTTTGTACTTAGCAATCAGCCCCAGCATTTT. Protein sequence: CASTSYRALFVLSNQPQHF.

The chain is built from TRBV18 and TRBJ1-2; TRBD1 matches 7 bases. In germline, CDR1 is KGHSH, CDR2 LQKENI. This CDR3 is built from 15 residues. Losses at the gene ends were 0 bases for V and 6 bases for J; bases not matched to a gene: 7. This chain's CDR3 is CASSPPNGQADGYTF. The CDR3 DNA sequence: TGTGCCAGCTCACCACCAAACGGACAGGCGGATGGCTACACCTTC.

The rearrangement uses TRBV28 and TRBJ1-4, with D tentatively TRBD1 (5 bases). V was trimmed by 2 bases and J by 4 bases, leaving 14 bases between them. Germline CDR1 reads MDHEN; CDR2 reads SYDVKM. The CDR3 covers 16 residues. The CDR3 nucleotides are TGTGCCAGCAGTTTAGGGGCCCAACTGATTAATGAAAAACTGTTTTTT. This gives the protein CASSLGAQLINEKLFF.

This sequence joins TRBV11-3 and TRBJ1-2; D is perhaps TRBD1 (5 bases). Germline V gene lookup returns CDR1 SGHNT and CDR2 YENEEA. V was pared by 0 bases and J by 4 bases, with 9 bases between. The CDR3 has 14 residues. The CDR3 bases are TGTGCCAGCAGCTTAGAAGACAGATCCTATGGCTACACCTTC. Encoded protein: CASSLEDRSYGYTF.

V is TRBV4-2 and J is TRBJ1-4; possibly TRBD1 for D (6 bases). This CDR3 contains 18 residues. In germline, CDR1 is LGHNA, CDR2 YNFKEQ. The V end lost 1 base, the J end lost 2 bases, and 17 bases lay between the germline ends. The CDR3 here is CASSQGSFGGATNEKLFF. As DNA, the CDR3 is TGTGCCAGCAGCCAAGGGAGCTTTGGGGGCGCGACTAATGAAAAACTGTTTTTT.

The genes are TRBV6-1 and TRBJ2-3; possibly TRBD1 for D (6 bases). This CDR3 has 15 residues. The V gene lost 10 bases and the J gene lost 8 bases, with 25 bases spanning the gap. Germline V gene sequence: CDR1 MNHNS, CDR2 SASEGT. CDR3 bases: TGTGCCATCATCGAAGGCCCGGACAGCCCCCGTACGCAGTATTTT. It yields the protein CAIIEGPDSPRTQYF.

The chain couples TRBV4-1 to TRBJ2-1, with TRBD1 identical over 7 bases. The CDR3 consists of 15 residues. The ends lost 3 bases at V and 3 bases at J; junction bases unmatched: 5. The germline CDR1 and CDR2 sequences are MGHRA and YSYEKL. The CDR3 loop reads CASSQDNRGYNEQFF. The CDR3 DNA is TGCGCCAGCAGCCAGGACAACAGGGGCTACAATGAGCAGTTCTTC.

The chain carries TRBV7-6 and TRBJ2-3; no reliable D call. The CDR3 contains 15 residues. V lost 5 bases to trimming and J lost 6 bases, with 18 bases between them. CDR1 and CDR2 (germline): SGHVS, FNYEAQ. The CDR3 coding sequence is TGTGCCAGCAGCGCCCTAACTGGTAGATCTGATACGCAGTATTTT. This sequence encodes CASSALTGRSDTQYF. Based on the CDR3 plus reference TRBV7-6 and TRBJ2-3, the full variable domain is GAGVSQSPRYKVTKRGQDVALRCDPISGHVSLYWYRQALGQGPEFLTYFNYEAQQDKSGLPNDRFSAERPEGSISTLTIQRTEQRDSAMYRCASSALTGRSDTQYFGPGTRLTVL.

This clone was seen only a few times. The chain links TRBV4-1 to TRBJ1-1, with D possibly matching TRBD1 (5 bases). Germline V gene sequence: CDR1 MGHRA, CDR2 YSYEKL. Deletions cut 9 bases from V and 5 bases from J, with 10 bases between. There are 11 residues in the CDR3. The CDR3 loop reads CASSGGTEAFF. The CDR3 nucleotides read TGCGCCAGTTCCGGGGGAACTGAAGCTTTCTTT.

The chain combines TRBV28 with TRBJ1-1; 10 bases are a match to TRBD1. J lost 6 bases, V lost 5 bases, and 15 bases had no gene match. This CDR3 comprises 17 residues. Germline V CDR1 and CDR2: MDHEN, SYDVKM. CDR3 DNA sequence: TGTGCCAGCAGTCTTACAAGGGACAGGGGATGGAGCGCTGAAGCTTTCTTT. Protein sequence: CASSLTRDRGWSAEAFF.

The V call is TRBV5-1, the J call TRBJ2-5; D unresolved. Germline V gives CDR1 SGHRS, CDR2 YFSETQ. The CDR3 spans 16 residues. With 4 bases removed from V and 0 bases from J, the gap between germline ends came to 16 bases. This chain's CDR3 is CASSLVGNSYQETQYF. CDR3 DNA sequence: TGCGCCAGCAGCCTAGTGGGTAATTCGTACCAAGAGACCCAGTACTTC.

This clone was counted a single time. The chain is built from TRBV27 and TRBJ2-1; D is perhaps TRBD2 (6 bases). Trimming removed 2 bases at V and 4 bases at J, with 12 bases between. CDR1 and CDR2 (germline): MNHEY, SMNVEV (reference sequence). CDR3 length: 15 residues. The chain's CDR3 is CASSLRGRRYNEQFF. The CDR3 DNA reads TGTGCCAGCAGTTTACGGGGGAGGCGATACAATGAGCAGTTCTTC.

V usage is TRBV6-4 and J usage is TRBJ1-1; 8 bases align to TRBD1. The CDR3 is 13 amino acids. In germline, CDR1 is MRHNA, CDR2 SNTAGT. Unmatched junction bases numbered 3, after V lost 6 bases and J lost 3 bases. This CDR3 reads CASRGQGDTEAFF. The CDR3 DNA follows: TGTGCCAGCAGAGGACAGGGTGACACTGAAGCTTTCTTT.

The V gene is TRBV9, the J gene TRBJ2-1; 12 nucleotides agree with TRBD2. The CDR3 spans 19 residues. V dropped 0 bases and J dropped 1; count of bases not matched to a gene: 8. Germline V CDR1 and CDR2: SGDLS, YYNGEE. The CDR3 bases are TGTGCCAGCAGCGTAGTTGGTCTAGCGGGGGGGAAGTCCTACAATGAGCAGTTCTTC. This gives the protein CASSVVGLAGGKSYNEQFF.

The count of this clone is one. The genes are TRBV30 and TRBJ2-1; 12 bases are a match to TRBD2. V dropped 1 base and J dropped 6; count of bases not matched to a gene: 4. The CDR3 runs to 15 residues. Germline V CDR1 and CDR2: GTSNPN, SVGIG (reference sequence). CDR3 amino acids: CAWSGTSGIGNEQFF. For the CDR3, the DNA is TGTGCCTGGAGTGGGACTAGCGGGATTGGCAATGAGCAGTTCTTC.

J is TRBJ2-7 and V is TRBV6-1; possibly TRBD1 for D (5 bases). Trimming removed 4 bases from V and 9 bases from J, with 13 bases in between. Germline V gene lookup returns CDR1 MNHNS and CDR2 SASEGT. The length of the CDR3 is 12 residues. CDR3: CASSVERGTQYF. CDR3 nucleotides: TGTGCCAGCAGTGTCGAAAGGGGTACGCAGTACTTC.

This clone was counted once. The chain combines TRBV7-2 with TRBJ2-7; D not resolved. V was pared by 3 bases and J by 4 bases, with 4 bases between. Germline CDR1 SGHTA, CDR2 FQGNSA. The CDR3 runs 11 residues. The CDR3 region has the DNA TGTGCCAGCAGCTTTCTATACGAGCAGTACTTC. Protein product: CASSFLYEQYF. Combining the CDR3 with reference TRBV7-2 and TRBJ2-7 gives the whole variable domain GAGVSQSPSNKVTEKGKDVELRCDPISGHTALYWYRQSLGQGLEFLIYFQGNSAPDKSGLPSDRFSAERTGGSVSTLTIQRTQQEDSAVYLCASSFLYEQYFGPGTRLTVT.

This chain connects TRBV6-5 to TRBJ2-6; 7 nucleotides line up with TRBD1. The germline CDR1 and CDR2 sequences are MNHEY and SVGAGI. With 2 bases clipped from V and 2 bases from J, the junction kept 0 bases outside the gene matches. This CDR3 is built from 15 residues. DNA of the CDR3: TGTGCCAGCAGTTACGACAGGGCTGGGGCCAACGTCCTGACTTTC. Protein sequence: CASSYDRAGANVLTF.